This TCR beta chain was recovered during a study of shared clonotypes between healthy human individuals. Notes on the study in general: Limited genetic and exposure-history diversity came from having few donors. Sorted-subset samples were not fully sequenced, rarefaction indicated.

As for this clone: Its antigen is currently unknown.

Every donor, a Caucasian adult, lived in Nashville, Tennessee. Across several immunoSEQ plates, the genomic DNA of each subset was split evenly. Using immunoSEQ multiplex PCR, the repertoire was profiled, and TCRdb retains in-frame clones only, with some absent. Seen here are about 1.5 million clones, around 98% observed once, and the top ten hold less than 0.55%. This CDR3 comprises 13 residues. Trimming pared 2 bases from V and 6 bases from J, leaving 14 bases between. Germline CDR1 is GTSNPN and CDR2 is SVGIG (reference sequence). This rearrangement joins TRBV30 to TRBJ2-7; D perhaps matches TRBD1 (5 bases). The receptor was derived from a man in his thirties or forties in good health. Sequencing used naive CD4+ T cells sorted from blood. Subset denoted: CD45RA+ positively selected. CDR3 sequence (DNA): TGTGCCTGGAGTCCAATGGGGCTTTCCGAGCAGTACTTC. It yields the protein CAWSPMGLSEQYF.